These 21 T cell receptor beta chains originate from one sample sequenced in a study of cytomegalovirus exposure and HLA in healthy donors. PCR amplification relied on 60 Vbeta primers (plus 13 Jbeta primers). Measured with immunoSEQ multiplex PCR; TCRdb has only the in-frame clones, and not every one. The sample lists around 140,000 clones, approximately 87% occurring once. What was sequenced was PBMCs. The receptors stem from a woman aged 25 to 39 in good health and CMV-seronegative.

The chain couples TRBV10-3 to TRBJ1-6; 8 bases agree with TRBD1. The junction had 2 bases not matched to a gene; V was cut back by 7 bases and J by 6 bases. Germline V CDR1 and CDR2: ENHRY, SYGVKD. The CDR3 length is 13 residues. CDR3 in DNA: TGTGCCATCAAGGACAGGGCTAATTCACCCCTCCACTTT. It yields the protein CAIKDRANSPLHF.

This clone was seen once. V gene TRBV28 combines with J gene TRBJ1-2; TRBD1 matches 7 bases. This CDR3 has 13 amino acids. Germline loops: CDR1 MDHEN, CDR2 SYDVKM. With V trimmed by 10 bases and J by 0 bases, 5 bases remained unmatched. In nucleotides, the CDR3 is TGTGCCACCGGGACAGCCCCTAACTATGGCTACACCTTC. Amino acids: CATGTAPNYGYTF.

Regarding this clone: Compared with germline, one end of the junction differs, possibly owing to a read error. This chain uses TRBV7-2 with TRBJ1-2, with 9 bases aligning to TRBD1. Germline V lookup: CDR1 SGHTA, CDR2 FQGNSA. The CDR3 length is 13 residues. The CDR3 reads CASSLRDRDGCTF. Here the CDR3 DNA reads TGTGCCAGCAGCTTACGGGACAGGGATGGCTGCACCTTC.

The chain employs TRBV6-1 and TRBJ2-7; D possibly corresponds to TRBD1 (7 bases). Germline CDR1 is MNHNS and CDR2 is SASEGT. Deletions cut 2 bases from V and 4 bases from J, with 12 bases between. The CDR3 length is 14 residues. The CDR3 nucleotides read TGTGCCAGCAGTGAAAGGAGGGGGCTATACGAGCAGTACTTC. Translating gives CASSERRGLYEQYF.

The V and J genes are TRBV25-1 and TRBJ2-7; 7 bases align to TRBD2. After removal of 2 bases from V and 4 bases from J, the junction contained 8 bases not matched to a gene. Germline CDR1 and CDR2: MGHDK and SYGVNS. The CDR3 runs 15 residues. DNA for the CDR3: TGTGCCAGCAGTGAAGTTGGGGGGGGGAATTACGAGCAGTACTTC. This translates into CASSEVGGGNYEQYF.

V and J are TRBV9 and TRBJ1-5, with no clear D. Per germline, CDR1 SGDLS and CDR2 YYNGEE. V was pared by 2 bases and J by 2 bases, with 11 bases between. The CDR3 spans 15 residues. Written as DNA, the CDR3 is TGTGCCAGCAGCGTCGGGGTTACTGGCAATCAGCCCCAGCATTTT. Its protein product is CASSVGVTGNQPQHF. Filled out from reference TRBV9 and TRBJ1-5, the complete variable domain reads DSGVTQTPKHLITATGQRVTLRCSPRSGDLSVYWYQQSLDQGLQFLIQYYNGEERAKGNILERFSAQQFPDLHSELNLSSLELGDSALYFCASSVGVTGNQPQHFGDGTRLSIL.

The chain has TRBV2 and TRBJ2-2; 7 bases are shared with TRBD1. Germline CDR1 and CDR2: SNHLY and FYNNEI. CDR3 size: 16 residues. J was trimmed by 6 bases and V by 5 bases; bases with no gene match: 12. The CDR3 is CASSPPLTGLAGELFF. The CDR3 DNA reads TGTGCCAGCAGTCCCCCTTTGACAGGGTTGGCCGGGGAGCTGTTTTTT. The full variable domain, its missing parts supplied by reference TRBV2 and TRBJ2-2, is EPEVTQTPSHQVTQMGQEVILRCVPISNHLYFYWYRQILGQKVEFLVSFYNNEISEKSEIFDDQFSVERPDGSNFTLKIRSTKLEDSAMYFCASSPPLTGLAGELFFGEGSRLTVL.

The CDR3 is CASSFGAGSFGYTF. As DNA, the CDR3 is TGTGCCAGCAGTTTTGGGGCCGGCAGTTTCGGCTACACCTTC. The chain combines TRBV28 with TRBJ1-2; D is perhaps TRBD1 (5 bases). Germline CDR1 MDHEN, CDR2 SYDVKM. V lost 3 bases and J lost 8, with 16 bases in between. The CDR3 is 14 residues long.

The chain uses TRBV9 and TRBJ1-3; D may be TRBD1 (5 bases). The ends were cut back, 4 bases at V and 0 bases at J, with 20 bases in the middle. The CDR3 totals 18 residues. CDR1 and CDR2 (germline): SGDLS, YYNGEE. The CDR3 spells CASSTRPEDRDSGNTIYF. DNA for the CDR3: TGTGCCAGCAGCACAAGGCCCGAAGACAGAGACTCTGGAAACACCATATATTTT.

The V call is TRBV29-1, the J call TRBJ1-1, with D perhaps TRBD1 (5 bases). The CDR3 contains 14 residues. CDR1 SQVTM and CDR2 ANQGSEA come from the germline V gene. V lost 2 bases to trimming and J lost 1 base, with 11 bases between them. The CDR3 region is CSVEHPGQNTEAFF. CDR3 bases: TGCAGCGTTGAACATCCAGGACAGAACACTGAAGCTTTCTTT.

The V gene is TRBV2, the J gene TRBJ1-1; D is unclear. This CDR3 is built from 19 residues. Germline CDR1 reads SNHLY; CDR2 reads FYNNEI. V shed 0 bases and J shed 3 bases, with 23 bases lying between them. The CDR3: CASSEAVGRFDRKDTEAFF. The DNA of the CDR3 is TGTGCCAGCAGTGAAGCCGTGGGCAGGTTCGATAGGAAGGACACTGAAGCTTTCTTT.

Here the CDR3 DNA reads TGCGCCAGCAGCCAAGAGAACAGGGGAACAGATACGCAGTATTTT. It is translated as CASSQENRGTDTQYF. The chain employs TRBV4-1 and TRBJ2-3, with 7 bases that match TRBD1. This CDR3 region has 15 residues. Trimming removed 0 bases from V and 3 bases from J; junction bases left unmatched: 3. Germline CDR1 and CDR2: MGHRA and YSYEKL.

The chain is built from TRBV2 and TRBJ1-1, with D perhaps matching TRBD1 (5 bases). Germline assignment: CDR1 SNHLY and CDR2 FYNNEI. The V end lost 6 bases, the J end lost 3 bases, and 17 bases lay between the germline ends. CDR3 length equals 15 residues. CDR3 in DNA: TGTGCCAGCAGCCCAGTTATGGGGGGGTACACTGAAGCTTTCTTT. Its translation is CASSPVMGGYTEAFF.

V is TRBV28 and J is TRBJ2-7; D perhaps matches TRBD2 (5 bases). CDR1 and CDR2 from the germline V gene are MDHEN and SYDVKM. CDR3 size: 16 residues. V gave up 4 bases and J gave up 4 bases, with 20 bases separating them. CDR3 residues: CASSSNKLGYLYEQYF. The CDR3 DNA is TGTGCCAGCAGTTCTAACAAACTAGGCTACCTATACGAGCAGTACTTC.

The rearrangement uses TRBV11-3 and TRBJ2-7, with D maybe TRBD2 (6 bases). Germline-derived CDR1 and CDR2 are SGHNT and YENEEA. V lost 5 bases to trimming and J lost 2 bases, with 16 bases between them. There are 15 residues in the CDR3. CDR3 sequence (DNA): TGTGCCAGCAGCCCCGATAGCGGAAGCCCCTACGAGCAGTACTTC. This gives the protein CASSPDSGSPYEQYF. Variable domain in full (rest from reference TRBV11-3 and TRBJ2-7): EAGVVQSPRYKIIEKKQPVAFWCNPISGHNTLYWYLQNLGQGPELLIRYENEEAVDDSQLPKDRFSAERLKGVDSTLKIQPAELGDSAVYLCASSPDSGSPYEQYFGPGTRLTVT.

The J gene is TRBJ2-5, the V gene TRBV5-1; 7 bases align to TRBD1. The ends lost 6 bases at V and 1 base at J; junction bases unmatched: 15. The CDR3 runs 17 residues. Germline V gives CDR1 SGHRS, CDR2 YFSETQ. CDR3 residues: CASMRSGSRTGQETQYF. CDR3 nucleotide sequence: TGCGCCAGCATGAGATCCGGGTCCAGGACAGGCCAAGAGACCCAGTACTTC. Full variable domain (remainder filled in from reference TRBV5-1 and TRBJ2-5): KAGVTQTPRYLIKTRGQQVTLSCSPISGHRSVSWYQQTPGQGLQFLFEYFSETQRNKGNFPGRFSGRQFSNSRSEMNVSTLELGDSALYLCASMRSGSRTGQETQYFGPGTRLLVL.

The J gene is TRBJ1-1, the V gene TRBV10-3; no firm D call. The CDR3 is 12 residues long. The germline V gene has CDR1 ENHRY and CDR2 SYGVKD. The germline V and J ends were trimmed by 3 bases and 5 bases, with 7 bases remaining between them. CDR3 bases: TGTGCCATCAGTGATAAATTGACTGAAGCTTTCTTT. As protein: CAISDKLTEAFF.

The genes are TRBV5-4 and TRBJ2-5; TRBD1 agrees at 7 bases. V lost 0 bases and J lost 2; bases outside the gene matches: 1. This CDR3 has 14 amino acids. Germline assignment: CDR1 SGHNT and CDR2 YYREEE (reference sequence). Written as DNA, the CDR3 is TGTGCCAGCAGCTTGGACAGGGGTCAAGAGACCCAGTACTTC. Its translation is CASSLDRGQETQYF.

This chain links TRBV7-2 with TRBJ2-1, with D unclear. Germline V gene data show CDR1 as SGHTA and CDR2 as FQGNSA. The CDR3 loop spans 13 amino acids. The germline V and J ends were trimmed by 2 bases and 4 bases, with 6 bases remaining between them. The CDR3 sequence: CASSLNGYNEQFF. The CDR3 nucleotides read TGTGCCAGCAGCTTAAACGGGTACAATGAGCAGTTCTTC.

V is TRBV7-8 and J is TRBJ1-6; possibly TRBD1 for D (5 bases). The germline V and J ends were trimmed by 5 bases and 2 bases, with 13 bases remaining between them. CDR1 is SGHVS, CDR2 FQNEAQ, per germline. The CDR3 contains 16 residues. CDR3 protein: CASSARGPAYNSPLHF. The CDR3 nucleotides read TGTGCCAGCAGCGCAAGGGGTCCTGCCTATAATTCACCCCTCCACTTT.

This clone was counted a few times. The chain is built from TRBV7-2 and TRBJ2-7; D possibly corresponds to TRBD1 (5 bases). Germline assignment: CDR1 SGHTA and CDR2 FQGNSA. V was trimmed by 5 bases and J by 6 bases, leaving 17 bases between them. The CDR3 length is 14 residues. The CDR3 is CASSPPWGRGEQYF. DNA for the CDR3: TGTGCCAGCAGCCCACCTTGGGGCAGAGGCGAGCAGTACTTC.